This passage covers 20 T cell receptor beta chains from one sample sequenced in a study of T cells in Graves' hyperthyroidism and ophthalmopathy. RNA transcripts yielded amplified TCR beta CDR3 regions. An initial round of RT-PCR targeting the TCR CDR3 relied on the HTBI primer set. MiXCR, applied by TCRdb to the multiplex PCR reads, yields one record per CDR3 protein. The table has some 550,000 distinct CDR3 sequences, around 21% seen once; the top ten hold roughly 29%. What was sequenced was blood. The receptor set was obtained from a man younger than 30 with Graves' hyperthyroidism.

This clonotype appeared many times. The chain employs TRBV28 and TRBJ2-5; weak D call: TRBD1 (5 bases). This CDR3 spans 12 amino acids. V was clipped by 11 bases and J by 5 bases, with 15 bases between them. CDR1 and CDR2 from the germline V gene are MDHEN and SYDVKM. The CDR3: CASEAGRETQYF. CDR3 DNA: TGTGCCTCTGAGGCAGGGCGCGAGACCCAGTACTTC.

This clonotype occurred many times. As DNA, the CDR3 is TGCGCCAGCAGCTTGGATGGGACAGAGAACACTGAAGCTTTCTTT. Protein: CASSLDGTENTEAFF. The rearrangement joins TRBV5-1 to TRBJ1-1; 7 nucleotides agree with TRBD1. V was clipped by 0 bases and J by 1 base; unmatched bases: 3. Germline V CDR1 and CDR2: SGHRS, YFSETQ. There are 15 residues in the CDR3.

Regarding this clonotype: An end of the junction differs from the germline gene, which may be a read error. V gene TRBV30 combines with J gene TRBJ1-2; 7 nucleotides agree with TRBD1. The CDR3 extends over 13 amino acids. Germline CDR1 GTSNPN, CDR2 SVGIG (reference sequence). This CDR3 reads CAWSADRSYGHTF. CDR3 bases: TGTGCCTGGAGTGCGGACAGGTCGTATGGCCACACCTTC. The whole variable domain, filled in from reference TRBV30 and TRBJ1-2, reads SQTIHQWPATLVQPVGSPLSLECTVEGTSNPNLYWYRQAAGRGLQLLFYSVGIGQISSEVPQNLSASRPQDRQFILSSKKLLLSDSGFYLCAWSADRSYGHTFGSGTRLTVV.

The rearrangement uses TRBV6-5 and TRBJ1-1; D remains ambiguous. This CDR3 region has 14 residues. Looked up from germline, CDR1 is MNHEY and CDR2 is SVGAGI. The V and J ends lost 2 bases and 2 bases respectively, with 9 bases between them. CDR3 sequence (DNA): TGTGCCAGCAGTTACATTCGGGGAAACACTGAAGCTTTCTTT. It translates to CASSYIRGNTEAFF.

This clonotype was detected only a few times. The CDR3 DNA follows: TGTGCCAGCAGCTACAAAGCAGGCAATCAGCCCCAGCATTTT. Protein product: CASSYKAGNQPQHF. The V gene is TRBV13, the J gene TRBJ1-5, with D hard to call. Trimming shortened V by 4 bases and J by 2 bases, and 9 bases separated the two germline ends. The CDR3 has 14 residues. Looked up from germline, CDR1 is PRHDT and CDR2 is FYEKMQ (reference sequence).

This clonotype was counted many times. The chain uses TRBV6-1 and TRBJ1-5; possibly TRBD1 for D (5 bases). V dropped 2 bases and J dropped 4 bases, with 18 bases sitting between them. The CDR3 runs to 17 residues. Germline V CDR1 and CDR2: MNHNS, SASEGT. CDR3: CASSENAGSGSNQPQHF. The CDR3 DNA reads TGTGCCAGCAGTGAAAACGCAGGGTCAGGGTCAAATCAGCCCCAGCATTTT.

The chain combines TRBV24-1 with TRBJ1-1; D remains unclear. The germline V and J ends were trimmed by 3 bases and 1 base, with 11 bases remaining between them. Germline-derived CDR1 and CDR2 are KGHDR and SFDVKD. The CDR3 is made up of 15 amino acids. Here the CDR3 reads CATSDTTKGNTEAFF. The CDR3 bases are TGTGCCACCAGTGATACGACAAAGGGGAACACTGAAGCTTTCTTT.

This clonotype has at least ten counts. CDR3 nucleotide sequence: TGTGCCAGCAGTTTCCGGACTAGCGGGGGCGTCTACGAGCAGTACTTC. It yields the protein CASSFRTSGGVYEQYF. The J gene is TRBJ2-7, the V gene TRBV27, with 13 nucleotides matching TRBD2. The CDR3 loop spans 16 amino acids. Germline trimming cut 3 bases from V and 3 bases from J; bases unmatched to any gene: 5. Germline V gives CDR1 MNHEY, CDR2 SMNVEV (reference sequence).

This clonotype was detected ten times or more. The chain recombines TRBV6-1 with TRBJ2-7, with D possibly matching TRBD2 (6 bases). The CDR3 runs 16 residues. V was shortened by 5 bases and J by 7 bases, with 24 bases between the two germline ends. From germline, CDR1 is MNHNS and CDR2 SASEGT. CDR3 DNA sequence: TGTGCCAGCAGTACCCAGGTTGTGAGGGGAGGCGGGGAGCAGTACTTC. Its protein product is CASSTQVVRGGGEQYF.

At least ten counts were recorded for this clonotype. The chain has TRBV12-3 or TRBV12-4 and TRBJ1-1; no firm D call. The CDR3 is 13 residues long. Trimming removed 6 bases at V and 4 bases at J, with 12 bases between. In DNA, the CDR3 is TGTGCCAGCAGCCCTAGCCGAAGCACTGAAGCTTTCTTT. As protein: CASSPSRSTEAFF.

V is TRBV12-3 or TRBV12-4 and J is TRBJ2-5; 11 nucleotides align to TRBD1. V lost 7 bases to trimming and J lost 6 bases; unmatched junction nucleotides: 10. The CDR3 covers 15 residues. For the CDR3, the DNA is TGTGCCAGCACTGAGCTCGGGACAGGGGGGAAGACCCAGTACTTC. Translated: CASTELGTGGKTQYF.

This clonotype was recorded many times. The CDR3: CASSATTGGGETQYF. The DNA for the CDR3 is TGTGCCAGCAGCGCCACGACAGGGGGCGGGGAGACCCAGTACTTC. The V and J genes are TRBV7-9 and TRBJ2-5; 10 bases match TRBD1. The V gene end was trimmed by 5 bases and the J gene end by 5 bases; junction bases not matched to a gene: 8. From germline, CDR1 is SEHNR and CDR2 FQNEAQ (reference sequence). The CDR3 consists of 15 residues.

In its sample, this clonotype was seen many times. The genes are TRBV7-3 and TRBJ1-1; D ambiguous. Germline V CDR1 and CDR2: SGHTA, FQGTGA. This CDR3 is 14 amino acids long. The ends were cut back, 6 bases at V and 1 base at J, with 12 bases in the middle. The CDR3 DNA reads TGTGCCAGCAGTTTATCGGGAGGGAACACTGAAGCTTTCTTT. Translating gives CASSLSGGNTEAFF. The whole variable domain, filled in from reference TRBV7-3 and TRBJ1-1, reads GAGVSQTPSNKVTEKGKYVELRCDPISGHTALYWYRQSLGQGPEFLIYFQGTGAADDSGLPNDRFFAVRPEGSVSTLKIQRTERGDSAVYLCASSLSGGNTEAFFGQGTRLTVV.

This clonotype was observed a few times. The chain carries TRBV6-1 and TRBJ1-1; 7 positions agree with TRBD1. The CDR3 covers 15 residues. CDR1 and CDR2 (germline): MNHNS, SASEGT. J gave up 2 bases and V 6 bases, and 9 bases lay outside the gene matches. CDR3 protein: CASRSRGTANTEAFF. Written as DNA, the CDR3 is TGTGCCAGCAGATCCCGAGGGACAGCCAACACTGAAGCTTTCTTT.

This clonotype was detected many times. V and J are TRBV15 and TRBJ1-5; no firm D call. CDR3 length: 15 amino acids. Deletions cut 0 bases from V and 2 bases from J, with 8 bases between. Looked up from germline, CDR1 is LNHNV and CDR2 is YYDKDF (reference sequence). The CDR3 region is CATSRDAVRNQPQHF. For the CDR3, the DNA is TGTGCCACCAGCAGAGACGCTGTTCGCAATCAGCCCCAGCATTTT.

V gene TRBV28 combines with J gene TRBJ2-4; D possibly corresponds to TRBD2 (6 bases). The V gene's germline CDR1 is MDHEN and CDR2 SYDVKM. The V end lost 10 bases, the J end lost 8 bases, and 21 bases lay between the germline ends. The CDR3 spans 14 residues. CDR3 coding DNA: TGTGCCACCTCTTGGCCGCCCCGGAGGGACATTCAGTACTTC. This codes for CATSWPPRRDIQYF.

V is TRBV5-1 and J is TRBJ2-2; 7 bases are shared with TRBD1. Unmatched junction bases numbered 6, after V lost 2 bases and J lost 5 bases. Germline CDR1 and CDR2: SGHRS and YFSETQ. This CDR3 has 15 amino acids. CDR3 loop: CASSFGDRRTGELFF. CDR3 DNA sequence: TGCGCCAGCAGCTTCGGGGACAGAAGGACCGGGGAGCTGTTTTTT.

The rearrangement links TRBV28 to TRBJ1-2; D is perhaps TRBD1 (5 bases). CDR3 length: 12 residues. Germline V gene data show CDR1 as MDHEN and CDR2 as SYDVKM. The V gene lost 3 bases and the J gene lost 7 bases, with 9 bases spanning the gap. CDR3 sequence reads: CASSFRVFGYTF. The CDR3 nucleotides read TGTGCCAGCAGTTTCAGGGTTTTTGGCTACACCTTC.

This CDR3 reads CAISAPRETGDNSPLHF. The CDR3 nucleotides are TGTGCCATCAGTGCCCCACGGGAGACAGGGGATAATTCACCCCTCCACTTT. The chain links TRBV10-3 to TRBJ1-6, with 8 bases matching TRBD1. Unmatched junction bases numbered 10, after V lost 4 bases and J lost 5 bases. The germline CDR1 and CDR2 sequences are ENHRY and SYGVKD. The CDR3 has 17 residues.

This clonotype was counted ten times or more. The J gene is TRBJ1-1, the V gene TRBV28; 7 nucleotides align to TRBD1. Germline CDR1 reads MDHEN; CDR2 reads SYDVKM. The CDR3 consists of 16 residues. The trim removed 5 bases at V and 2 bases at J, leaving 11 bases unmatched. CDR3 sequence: CASSQTGWGSNTEAFF. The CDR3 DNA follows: TGTGCCAGCAGTCAGACAGGGTGGGGGAGTAACACTGAAGCTTTCTTT.